This TCR beta chain was found in a study of regulatory T cells in long-lasting Graves disease. Noted time point: newly diagnosed GD, antithyroid drugs for less than 3 months. The authors made the TCR library using RNA they extracted from PBMCs. This clonotype was picked up many times. In building TCR beta libraries, iRepertoire HTBI primers were used together with Arm-PCR of CDR3 regions. TCRdb called the multiplex PCR reads again in MiXCR, with one record for every CDR3 protein. The sample includes some 230,000 distinct CDR3 sequences, around 16% seen only once; the top ten take approximately 20%. The CDR3 is 10 amino acids. The germline CDR1 and CDR2 sequences are WSHSY and SAAADI. The germline V and J ends were trimmed by 7 bases and 6 bases, with 7 bases remaining between them.

Sample: peripheral blood mononuclear cells (PBMCs), taken at new diagnosis, from a patient treated with antithyroid drugs. The chain has TRBV10-2 and TRBJ2-7; D unresolved. The receptor's source is a female donor with Graves disease. The CDR3 DNA reads as TGCGCCAGCAAGCGCGGCGAGCAGTACTTC. Translated, it gives CASKRGEQYF.